The 6 T cell receptor beta chains reported below all come from one sample, sequenced in a study of shared T cell receptors in the human thymus. TCRdb's copy holds only in-frame clones and misses some; the assay was immunoSEQ multiplex PCR. The sample records hundreds of thousands of clones, approximately 85% being singletons. Another study also made use of these data, one on human thymus T cells.

Sequences were obtained from thymocytes. These receptors all stem from a girl under three years old with a congenital heart defect.

This rearrangement joins TRBV5-4 to TRBJ2-5, with TRBD1 as a possible D gene (5 bases). The DNA matches TRBJ2-7 better at its end, which makes the J call doubtful. CDR3 length: 16 residues. Germline V gene sequence: CDR1 SGHNT, CDR2 YYREEE (reference sequence). The CDR3 DNA reads TGTGCCAGCAGCCCCTCCACCAGGGTGAGCTCCTACGAGCAGTACTTC. This codes for CASSPSTRVSSYEQYF.

Concerning this clone: Additional DNA sequences in this sample encode the identical CDR3. This CDR3 is CASSFGTGDPRSGNTIYF. CDR3 bases: TGCGCCAGCAGCTTCGGGACAGGAGACCCTCGCTCTGGAAACACCATATATTTT. V and J are TRBV5-1 and TRBJ1-3; the match to TRBD1 covers 8 bases. V shed 2 bases, J shed 0 bases, and the junction held 10 bases outside the gene matches. Germline V gene data show CDR1 as SGHRS and CDR2 as YFSETQ. This CDR3 is built from 18 residues.

This chain links TRBV14 with TRBJ1-2; D unresolved. The V gene lost 1 base and the J gene lost 3 bases, with 15 bases spanning the gap. Per germline, CDR1 SGHDN and CDR2 FVKESK. There are 16 residues in the CDR3. CDR3 residues: CASSQGPETAYYGYTF. In DNA, the CDR3 is TGTGCCAGCAGCCAAGGCCCCGAGACTGCCTACTATGGCTACACCTTC.

V usage is TRBV28 and J usage is TRBJ1-1; D possibly corresponds to TRBD1 (5 bases). The CDR3 is 15 residues long. Trimming cost V 3 bases and J 6 bases, with 17 bases left between them. Germline CDR1 reads MDHEN; CDR2 reads SYDVKM. The DNA for the CDR3 is TGTGCCAGCAGTTTCAGTATCAGGGTCACCGCTGAAGCTTTCTTT. Its translation: CASSFSIRVTAEAFF.

Here the CDR3 reads CASSLNRASNQPQHF. The CDR3 DNA follows: TGTGCCAGCAGTTTGAACAGGGCGAGCAATCAGCCCCAGCATTTT. This chain connects TRBV5-6 to TRBJ1-5, with D possibly matching TRBD1 (6 bases). The V and J ends lost 5 bases and 1 base respectively, with 13 bases between them. Germline V CDR1 and CDR2: SGHDT, YYEEEE. The CDR3 loop spans 15 amino acids.

This sequence joins TRBV18 and TRBJ1-6, with D unclear. Trimming took off 0 bases at V and 10 bases at J, with 16 bases between the two ends. CDR1 KGHSH and CDR2 LQKENI come from the germline V gene. CDR3 size: 16 residues. CDR3 sequence reads: CASSPPKDEEGSPLHF. The CDR3 DNA reads TGTGCCAGCTCACCACCGAAAGATGAAGAGGGCTCACCCCTCCACTTT.